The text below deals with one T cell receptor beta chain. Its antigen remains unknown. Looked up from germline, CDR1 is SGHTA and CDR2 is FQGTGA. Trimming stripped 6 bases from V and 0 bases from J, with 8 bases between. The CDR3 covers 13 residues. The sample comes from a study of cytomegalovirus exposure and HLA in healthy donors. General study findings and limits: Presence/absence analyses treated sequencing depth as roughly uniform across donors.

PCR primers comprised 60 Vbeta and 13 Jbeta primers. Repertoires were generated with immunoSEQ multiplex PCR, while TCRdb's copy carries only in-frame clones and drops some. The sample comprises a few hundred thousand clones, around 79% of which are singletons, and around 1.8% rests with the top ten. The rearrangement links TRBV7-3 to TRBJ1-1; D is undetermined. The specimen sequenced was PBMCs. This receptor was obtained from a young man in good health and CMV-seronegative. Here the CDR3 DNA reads TGTGCCAGCAGGGGCCCGGTGAACACTGAAGCTTTCTTT. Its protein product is CASRGPVNTEAFF.